A few counts support the clone carrying this T cell receptor beta chain. What it binds is not known. This record belongs to a study of CD8 T cells in ankylosing spondylitis. General study findings and limits: CD8+ disease-linked clones were present at relatively low frequencies in blood. Several highly homologous variants formed a TCR beta motif that appeared characteristic of ankylosing spondylitis blood.

It was by quantitative 5'-RACE with molecular barcodes that TCR beta libraries were made. TCRdb used MiXCR to reprocess the 5' RACE reads, holding one entry per CDR3 protein. This table has approximately 300,000 distinct CDR3 sequences, roughly 8% appearing once. The sequence derives from a male donor with ankylosing spondylitis. The sample consisted of blood, either unsorted or a sorted T cell fraction (not recorded which).

DNA for the CDR3: TGCAGTGCTAGTCGCCGACAGGAAAAACTGTTTTTT. Translated: CSASRRQEKLFF. The rearrangement joins TRBV20-1 to TRBJ1-4; D is possibly TRBD1 (5 bases). The V gene's germline CDR1 is DFQATT and CDR2 SNEGSKA (reference sequence). The length of the CDR3 is 12 residues. V lost 3 bases and J 8 bases, leaving 10 bases between the germline ends.